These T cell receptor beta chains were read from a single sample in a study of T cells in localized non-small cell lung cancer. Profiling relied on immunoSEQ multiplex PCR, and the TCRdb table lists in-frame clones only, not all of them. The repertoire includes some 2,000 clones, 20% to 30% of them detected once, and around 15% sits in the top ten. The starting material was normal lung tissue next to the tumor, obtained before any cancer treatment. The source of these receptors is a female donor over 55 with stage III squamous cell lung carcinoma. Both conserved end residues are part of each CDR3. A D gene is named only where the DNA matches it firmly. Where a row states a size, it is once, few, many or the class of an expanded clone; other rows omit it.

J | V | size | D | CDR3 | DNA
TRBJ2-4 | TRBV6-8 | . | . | CASSYQRGKNIQYF | TGTGCCAGCAGTTACCAGAGGGGGAAAAACATTCAGTACTTC
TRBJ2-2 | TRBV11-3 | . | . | CASSLDPVNTGELFF | TGTGCCAGCAGCTTAGATCCAGTTAACACCGGGGAGCTGTTTTTT
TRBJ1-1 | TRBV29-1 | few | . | CSGAPQGTEAFF | TGCAGCGGGGCCCCCCAAGGAACTGAAGCTTTCTTT
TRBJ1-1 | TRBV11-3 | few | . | CASSFTVPGASGENTEAFF | TGTGCCAGCAGCTTCACCGTTCCCGGGGCTAGCGGCGAGAACACTGAAGCTTTCTTT
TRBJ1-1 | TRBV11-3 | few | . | CASSARPLHTEAFF | TGTGCCAGCAGCGCAAGGCCCCTTCACACTGAAGCTTTCTTT
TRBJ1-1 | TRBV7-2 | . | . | CASSPPPNTEAFF | TGTGCCAGCAGCCCTCCCCCGAACACTGAAGCTTTCTTT
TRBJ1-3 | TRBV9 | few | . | CASSAWVDSGNTIYF | TGTGCCAGCAGCGCATGGGTCGACTCTGGAAACACCATATATTTT
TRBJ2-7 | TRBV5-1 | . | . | CASSLGDTQNYEQYF | TGCGCCAGCAGCTTGGGGGACACCCAAAACTACGAGCAGTACTTC
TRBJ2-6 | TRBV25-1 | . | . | CASSPPGGYRANVLTF | TGTGCCAGCAGTCCGCCTGGGGGGTATAGGGCCAACGTCCTGACTTTC
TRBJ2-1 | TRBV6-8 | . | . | CASSDSVVGSYNEQFF | TGTGCCAGCAGTGACTCGGTGGTGGGCTCCTACAATGAGCAGTTCTTC
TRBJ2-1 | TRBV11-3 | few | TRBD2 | CASSLLAGGYNEQFF | TGTGCCAGCAGCTTGCTAGCGGGGGGGTACAATGAGCAGTTCTTC
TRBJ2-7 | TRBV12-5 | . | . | CASGLGDPFSYEQYF | TGTGCTAGTGGTTTGGGCGACCCTTTTTCCTACGAGCAGTACTTC
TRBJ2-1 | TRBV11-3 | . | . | CASSLRRLGDNEQFF | TGTGCCAGCAGCTTAAGGCGCCTAGGGGACAATGAGCAGTTCTTC
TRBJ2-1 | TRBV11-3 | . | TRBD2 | CASSQGPGVAGEVEQFF | TGTGCCAGCAGCCAAGGTCCGGGGGTAGCGGGAGAGGTTGAGCAGTTCTTC
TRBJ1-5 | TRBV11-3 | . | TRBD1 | CASSSTGGKGCQPQHF | TGTGCCAGCAGCTCAACAGGGGGTAAGGGATGTCAGCCCCAGCATTTT
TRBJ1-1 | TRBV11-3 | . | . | CASSLGGLNTEAFF | TGTGCCAGCAGCCTAGGAGGGTTGAACACTGAAGCTTTCTTT
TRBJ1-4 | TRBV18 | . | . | CASSEDRFRKLFF | TGTGCCAGCTCAGAGGACCGATTCCGGAAACTGTTTTTT
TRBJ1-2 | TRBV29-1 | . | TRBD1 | CSVDYRQGPRDLDGYTF | TGCAGCGTTGACTACCGACAGGGCCCTAGGGATTTAGATGGCTACACCTTC
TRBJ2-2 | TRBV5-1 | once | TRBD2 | CASSLVPRGGRDTGELFF | TGCGCCAGCAGCTTGGTCCCGCGGGGGGGCCGAGACACCGGGGAGCTGTTTTTT
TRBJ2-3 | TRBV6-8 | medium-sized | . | CASSESTLDTDTQYF | TGTGCCAGCAGTGAGAGCACACTGGACACAGATACGCAGTATTTT
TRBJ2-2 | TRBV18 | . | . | CASSQDRNTGELFF | TGTGCCAGCTCTCAGGACAGGAACACCGGGGAGCTGTTTTTT
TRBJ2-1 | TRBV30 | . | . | CAWSATDSDSYNEQFF | TGTGCCTGGAGTGCTACAGACTCGGACTCCTACAATGAGCAGTTCTTC
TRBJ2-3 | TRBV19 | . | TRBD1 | CASSVPDRGVADTQYF | TGTGCCAGTAGTGTCCCAGACAGGGGCGTTGCAGATACGCAGTATTTT
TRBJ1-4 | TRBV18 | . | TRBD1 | CASSPTGGTGSEKLFF | TGTGCCAGCTCACCCACGGGCGGGACAGGGAGTGAAAAACTGTTTTTT
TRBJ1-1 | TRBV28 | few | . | CASSYTDRNTEAFF | TGTGCCAGCAGTTACACGGACCGCAACACTGAAGCTTTCTTT
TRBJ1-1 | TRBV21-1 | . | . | CASSHTGNDEAFF | TGTGCCAGCAGTCACACAGGAAACGATGAAGCTTTCTTT
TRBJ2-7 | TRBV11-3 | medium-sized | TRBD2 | CASSPGTSGYEQYF | TGTGCCAGCAGCCCCGGGACTAGCGGCTACGAGCAGTACTTC
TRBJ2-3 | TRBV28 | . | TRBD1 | CASSQRGQGSDTQYF | TGTGCCAGCAGCCAAAGGGGACAGGGGTCGGATACGCAGTATTTT